Listed here are 21 T cell receptor beta chains from one sample, sequenced in a study of post-analysis software for immune sequencing data. Study-wide points: Elevated frequency relative to controls characterized several TRBV segments in patients, TRBV5-6, TRBV5-1 and TRBV20-1 among them.

These receptors have no identified antigens. Unique molecular identifiers tagged the TCR beta cDNA libraries. TCRdb re-called the PCR reads with MiXCR, one entry per CDR3 protein. This table holds a few hundred thousand distinct CDR3 sequences, less than 40% found once. Source material: blood. Receptor source: a girl aged 5 to 17 with multiple sclerosis.

This clonotype was recorded a few times. The chain combines TRBV5-1 with TRBJ1-1; tentatively, D is TRBD1 (5 bases). V was cut by 0 bases and J by 1 base, with 10 bases left in between. This CDR3 contains 15 residues. Germline loops: CDR1 SGHRS, CDR2 YFSETQ. The CDR3 here is CASSLDDTGNTEAFF. CDR3 DNA: TGCGCCAGCAGCTTGGACGATACAGGGAACACTGAAGCTTTCTTT.

This clonotype was counted a single time. One end of the junction does not line up with germline, which may come from a read error. The genes are TRBV12-3 or TRBV12-4 and TRBJ2-7; D tentatively fits TRBD1 or TRBD2 (5 bases each). The CDR3 has 13 amino acids. For the CDR3, the DNA is TGTGCCAGCACCCTTAGGGGAGCCTACGAGCGGTACTTC. This encodes CASTLRGAYERYF.

The chain uses TRBV7-2 and TRBJ1-1, with 10 nucleotides matching TRBD1. Germline V CDR1 and CDR2: SGHTA, FQGNSA. The CDR3 extends over 17 amino acids. V shed 3 bases, J shed 5 bases, and the junction held 12 bases outside the gene matches. The CDR3 DNA reads TGTGCCAGCAGCTTCATGACAGGGGGCGAGATAGTAACTGAAGCTTTCTTT. Translated, it gives CASSFMTGGEIVTEAFF. Variable domain in full (rest from reference TRBV7-2 and TRBJ1-1): GAGVSQSPSNKVTEKGKDVELRCDPISGHTALYWYRQSLGQGLEFLIYFQGNSAPDKSGLPSDRFSAERTGGSVSTLTIQRTQQEDSAVYLCASSFMTGGEIVTEAFFGQGTRLTVV.

This clonotype occurred a few times. The chain couples TRBV27 to TRBJ2-1, with D unresolved. Germline loops: CDR1 MNHEY, CDR2 SMNVEV (reference sequence). V dropped 2 bases and J dropped 2 bases, with 4 bases sitting between them. This CDR3 has 13 amino acids. CDR3 DNA: TGTGCCAGCAGTTTAAGTGCCTACAATGAGCAGTTCTTC. Residues: CASSLSAYNEQFF.

In DNA form, the CDR3 reads TGCGCCAGCAGTCCCCAACAGGGGGTTTCCTACGAGCAGTACTTC. Its translation is CASSPQQGVSYEQYF. This chain uses TRBV5-1 with TRBJ2-7; TRBD1 matches 8 bases. Germline lookup yields CDR1 SGHRS and CDR2 YFSETQ. V was clipped by 5 bases and J by 1 base; unmatched bases: 8. The CDR3 length is 15 residues.

The genes are TRBV4-1 and TRBJ2-1; D call uncertain. The V and J ends lost 2 bases and 0 bases respectively, with 14 bases between them. Germline loops: CDR1 MGHRA, CDR2 YSYEKL. The CDR3 is 17 residues long. The CDR3 region has the DNA TGCGCCAGCAGCCAAAGGCCGAGTGGGGTCTCCTACAATGAGCAGTTCTTC. Protein sequence: CASSQRPSGVSYNEQFF.

The chain combines TRBV4-1 with TRBJ2-5; tentatively, D is TRBD1 or TRBD2 (5 bases each). Per the germline V gene, CDR1 is MGHRA and CDR2 is YSYEKL. CDR3 length equals 16 residues. Deletions cut 4 bases from V and 1 base from J, with 16 bases between. The CDR3 DNA reads TGCGCCAGCAGCCCGGGGCTAGCTGGGTGCCAAGAGACCCAGTACTTC. Translation: CASSPGLAGCQETQYF.

V usage is TRBV7-8 and J usage is TRBJ2-1; maybe TRBD2 (6 bases). Germline V gene data show CDR1 as SGHVS and CDR2 as FQNEAQ. The CDR3 contains 15 residues. V was cut by 1 base and J by 3 bases, with 10 bases left in between. CDR3 region: CASSLEPGGYNEQFF. The CDR3 region has the DNA TGTGCCAGCAGCTTAGAGCCCGGGGGCTACAATGAGCAGTTCTTC.

This clonotype was found a few times. This rearrangement joins TRBV28 to TRBJ1-1; weak D call: TRBD1 (6 bases). The CDR3 length is 14 residues. Trimming pared 3 bases from V and 6 bases from J, leaving 14 bases between. Germline V lookup: CDR1 MDHEN, CDR2 SYDVKM. The chain's CDR3 is CASSFIGQYAEAFF. CDR3 nucleotides: TGTGCCAGCAGTTTCATCGGACAGTACGCTGAAGCTTTCTTT.

This clonotype occurred a few times. The chain links TRBV20-1 to TRBJ1-1; D is perhaps TRBD1 (6 bases). Germline V CDR1 and CDR2: DFQATT, SNEGSKA (reference sequence). The CDR3 has 13 amino acids. Between the trimmed V and J ends, which lost 4 bases and 5 bases, there was a span of 14 bases. As DNA, the CDR3 is TGCAGTGCTATCGGGGGGCCGGGTACTGAAGCTTTCTTT. It yields the protein CSAIGGPGTEAFF.

This clonotype came up a few times. This chain connects TRBV6-5 to TRBJ1-5; tentative D call: TRBD1 (6 bases). Germline V gene sequence: CDR1 MNHEY, CDR2 SVGAGI. CDR3 size: 13 residues. V was clipped by 10 bases and J by 4 bases, with 14 bases between them. The CDR3 DNA sequence: TGTGCCACCTCACCTACAGGGAATCAGCCCCAGCATTTT. It yields the protein CATSPTGNQPQHF.

The chain combines TRBV15 with TRBJ2-7, with TRBD2 as a possible D gene (5 bases). Germline values: CDR1 LNHNV, CDR2 YYDKDF (reference sequence). This CDR3 has 14 amino acids. The germline V and J ends were trimmed by 1 base and 5 bases, with 12 bases remaining between them. As DNA, the CDR3 is TGTGCCACCAGCAGAGGAGGGTTGGGGAACGAGCAGTACTTC. Translating gives CATSRGGLGNEQYF.

Of note for this clonotype: A read error may produce the germline difference seen at one junction end. This chain links TRBV20-1 with TRBJ2-1; D unclear. CDR1 DFQATT and CDR2 SNEGSKA come from the germline V gene (reference sequence). The CDR3 totals 12 residues. The CDR3 loop is CSARDLHDEQFF. Written as DNA, the CDR3 is TGCAGTGCCAGAGACCTTCATGATGAGCAGTTCTTC.

In its sample, this clonotype was seen a few times. The chain combines TRBV6-5 with TRBJ1-2; D call uncertain. CDR1 is MNHEY and CDR2 is SVGAGI in the germline V gene. V was clipped by 0 bases and J by 2 bases, with 7 bases between them. CDR3 length: 14 amino acids. The CDR3 region is CASSYSNRNYGYTF. CDR3 bases: TGTGCCAGCAGTTACTCGAACAGAAACTATGGCTACACCTTC.

The V call is TRBV9, the J call TRBJ2-3, with 7 bases aligning to TRBD2. V shed 0 bases and J 2 bases; nucleotides not matched to a gene: 6. Germline V gene data show CDR1 as SGDLS and CDR2 as YYNGEE. CDR3 length: 16 residues. The CDR3 region is CASSVGGGWYTDTQYF. The CDR3 nucleotides are TGTGCCAGCAGCGTAGGGGGGGGTTGGTACACAGATACGCAGTATTTT.

The chain uses TRBV4-1 and TRBJ2-7; a possible D gene is TRBD2 (7 bases). V was pared by 4 bases and J by 4 bases, with 17 bases between. CDR3 length: 15 amino acids. Per the germline V gene, CDR1 is MGHRA and CDR2 is YSYEKL. The CDR3 is CASSPLAGALYEQYF. CDR3 sequence (DNA): TGCGCCAGCAGCCCACTGGCGGGGGCCCTTTACGAGCAGTACTTC.

DNA for the CDR3: TGTGCCAGCACGTATCCGAACTACAATGAGCAGTTCTTC. Translation gives CASTYPNYNEQFF. The chain carries TRBV12-3 or TRBV12-4 and TRBJ2-1; D is ambiguous. V was trimmed by 7 bases and J by 3 bases, leaving 10 bases between them. The CDR3 extends over 13 amino acids.

In its sample, this clonotype was seen a few times. The chain has TRBV7-2 and TRBJ2-1; 12 bases fit TRBD2. In germline, CDR1 is SGHTA, CDR2 FQGNSA. V trimming: 5 bases; J trimming: 2 bases; junction bases outside the gene matches: 13. This CDR3 has 19 amino acids. The CDR3 DNA is TGTGCCAGCAGCGTCCCTAGCGGGGGGGCGTCGTCCCCCTACAATGAGCAGTTCTTC. It is translated as CASSVPSGGASSPYNEQFF. The full variable domain, completed using reference TRBV7-2 and TRBJ2-1, is GAGVSQSPSNKVTEKGKDVELRCDPISGHTALYWYRQSLGQGLEFLIYFQGNSAPDKSGLPSDRFSAERTGGSVSTLTIQRTQQEDSAVYLCASSVPSGGASSPYNEQFFGPGTRLTVL.

The gene calls are TRBV12-3 or TRBV12-4 and TRBJ1-2; maybe TRBD1 (5 bases). The V and J ends lost 4 bases and 4 bases respectively, with 10 bases between them. The CDR3 is 13 residues long. Here the CDR3 reads CASSSPGVYGYTF. In DNA, the CDR3 is TGTGCCAGCAGTTCTCCGGGGGTCTATGGCTACACCTTC.

The chain is built from TRBV12-3 or TRBV12-4 and TRBJ2-1, with TRBD2 identical over 11 bases. The V gene end was trimmed by 5 bases and the J gene end by 7 bases; junction bases not matched to a gene: 10. The CDR3 has 16 residues. The CDR3 spells CASSGHLAGGRNEQFF. The CDR3 coding sequence is TGTGCCAGCAGTGGGCACTTAGCGGGGGGGCGGAATGAGCAGTTCTTC.

This chain joins TRBV12-5 and TRBJ2-5; perhaps D is TRBD1 or TRBD2 (5 bases each). The germline V gene has CDR1 LGHNT and CDR2 FRNRAP. Trimming cost V 8 bases and J 1 base, with 11 bases left between them. The length of the CDR3 is 13 residues. CDR3 sequence (DNA): TGTGCTAGTCAAAGGGGAGCCCAAGAGACCCAGTACTTC. It specifies CASQRGAQETQYF. Supplemented by reference TRBV12-5 and TRBJ2-5, the full variable domain reads DARVTQTPRHKVTEMGQEVTMRCQPILGHNTVFWYRQTMMQGLELLAYFRNRAPLDDSGMPKDRFSAEMPDATLATLKIQPSEPRDSAVYFCASQRGAQETQYFGPGTRLLVL.